This T cell receptor (beta chain) was recovered during a study of T cell changes during pregnancy in multiple sclerosis. Data came from immunoSEQ multiplex PCR; TCRdb stores just in-frame clones and leaves some out. The sample holds some 60,000 clones, 89% seen once. The CDR3 is made up of 15 amino acids. With 1 base clipped from V and 2 bases from J, the junction kept 4 bases outside the gene matches. The germline gives CDR1 PRHDT, CDR2 FYEKMQ (reference sequence). The sequence came from a female donor with multiple sclerosis, enrolled in a pregnancy study. The sequenced sample was peripheral blood, obtained after pregnancy. This chain joins TRBV13 and TRBJ2-7; 8 bases align to TRBD2. The CDR3 region has the DNA TGTGCCAGCAGCTTAGAACTAGCGGAGCCCTACGAGCAGTACTTC. Residues: CASSLELAEPYEQYF.